This T cell receptor (beta chain) appears in the sequencing data of a study of T cell changes during pregnancy in multiple sclerosis. Germline loops: CDR1 MNHEY, CDR2 SMNVEV (reference sequence). The CDR3 totals 15 residues. J gave up 2 bases and V 2 bases, and 5 bases lay outside the gene matches. The repertoire was sequenced with immunoSEQ multiplex PCR; TCRdb's copy has only in-frame clones and lacks some. Of 50,000 to 75,000 clones in the sample, roughly 92% were seen once. This clone has a handful of counts. This sequence originates from a female donor in good health, enrolled as a control in a pregnancy study. The sample here was peripheral blood, taken in the third trimester of pregnancy. The V call is TRBV27, the J call TRBJ2-7; 8 nucleotides agree with TRBD2. The CDR3 reads CASSLLAGGTYEQYF. The CDR3 coding sequence is TGTGCCAGCAGTTTACTTGCGGGGGGAACCTACGAGCAGTACTTC.